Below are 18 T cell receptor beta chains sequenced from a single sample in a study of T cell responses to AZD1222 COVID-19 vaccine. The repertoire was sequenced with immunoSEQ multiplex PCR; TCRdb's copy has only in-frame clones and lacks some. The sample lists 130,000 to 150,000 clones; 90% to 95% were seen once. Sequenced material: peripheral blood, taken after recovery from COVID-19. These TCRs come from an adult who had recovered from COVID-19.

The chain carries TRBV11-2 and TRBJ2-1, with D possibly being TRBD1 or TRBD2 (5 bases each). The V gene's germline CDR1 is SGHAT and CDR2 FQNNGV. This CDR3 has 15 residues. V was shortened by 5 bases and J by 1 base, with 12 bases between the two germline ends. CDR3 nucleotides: TGTGCCAGCAGCCTGGGGGTGGGTTCCTACAATGAGCAGTTCTTC. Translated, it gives CASSLGVGSYNEQFF.

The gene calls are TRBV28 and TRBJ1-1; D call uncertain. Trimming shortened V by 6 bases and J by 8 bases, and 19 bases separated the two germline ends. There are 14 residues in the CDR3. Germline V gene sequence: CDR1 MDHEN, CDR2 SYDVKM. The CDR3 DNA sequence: TGTGCCAGCAGCCCAGGAGGAGCCCTTATGGAAGCTTTCTTT. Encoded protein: CASSPGGALMEAFF. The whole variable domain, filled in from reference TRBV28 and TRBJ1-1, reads DVKVTQSSRYLVKRTGEKVFLECVQDMDHENMFWYRQDPGLGLRLIYFSYDVKMKEKGDIPEGYSVSREKKERFSLILESASTNQTSMYLCASSPGGALMEAFFGQGTRLTVV.

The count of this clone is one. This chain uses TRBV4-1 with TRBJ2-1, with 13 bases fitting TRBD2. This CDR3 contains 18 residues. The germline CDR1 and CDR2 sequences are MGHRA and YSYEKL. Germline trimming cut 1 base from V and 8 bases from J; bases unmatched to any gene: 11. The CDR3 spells CASSQGLTSGRAWYEQFF. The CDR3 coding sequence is TGCGCCAGCAGCCAAGGTCTCACTAGCGGGAGGGCCTGGTATGAGCAGTTCTTC.

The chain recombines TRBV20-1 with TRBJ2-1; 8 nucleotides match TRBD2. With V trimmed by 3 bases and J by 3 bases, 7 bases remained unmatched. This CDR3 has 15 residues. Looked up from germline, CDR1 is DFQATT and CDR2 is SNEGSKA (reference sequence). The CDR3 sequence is CSASVGRVVYNEQFF. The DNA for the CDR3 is TGCAGTGCTAGTGTCGGGAGGGTCGTCTACAATGAGCAGTTCTTC.

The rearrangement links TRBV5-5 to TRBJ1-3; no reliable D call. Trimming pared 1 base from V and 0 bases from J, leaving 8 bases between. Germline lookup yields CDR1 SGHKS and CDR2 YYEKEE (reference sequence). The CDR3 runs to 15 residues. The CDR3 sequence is CASSLIRDSGNTIYF. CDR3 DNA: TGTGCCAGCAGCTTGATTAGGGACTCTGGAAACACCATATATTTT.

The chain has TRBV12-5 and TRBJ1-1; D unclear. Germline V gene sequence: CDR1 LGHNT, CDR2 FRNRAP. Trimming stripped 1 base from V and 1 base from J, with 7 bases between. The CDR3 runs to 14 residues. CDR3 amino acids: CASGLDSQNTEAFF. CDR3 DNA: TGTGCTAGTGGTTTGGACAGCCAGAACACTGAAGCTTTCTTT.

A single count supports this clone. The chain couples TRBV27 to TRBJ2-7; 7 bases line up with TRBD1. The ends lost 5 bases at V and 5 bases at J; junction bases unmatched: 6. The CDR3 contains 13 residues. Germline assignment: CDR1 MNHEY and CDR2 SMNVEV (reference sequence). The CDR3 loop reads CASSPSTGNEQYF. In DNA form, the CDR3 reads TGTGCCAGCAGTCCGTCGACAGGGAACGAGCAGTACTTC.

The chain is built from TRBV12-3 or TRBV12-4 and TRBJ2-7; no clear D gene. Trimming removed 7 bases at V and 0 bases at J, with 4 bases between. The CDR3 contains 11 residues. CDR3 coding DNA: TGTGCCAGCACTTACTCCTACGAGCAGTACTTC. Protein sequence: CASTYSYEQYF.

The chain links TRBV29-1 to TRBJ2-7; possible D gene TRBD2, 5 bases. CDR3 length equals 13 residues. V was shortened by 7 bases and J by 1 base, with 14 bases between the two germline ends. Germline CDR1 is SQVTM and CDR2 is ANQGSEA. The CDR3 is CSARTSRSYEQYF. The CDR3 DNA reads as TGCAGCGCCCGGACTTCCCGATCCTACGAGCAGTACTTC.

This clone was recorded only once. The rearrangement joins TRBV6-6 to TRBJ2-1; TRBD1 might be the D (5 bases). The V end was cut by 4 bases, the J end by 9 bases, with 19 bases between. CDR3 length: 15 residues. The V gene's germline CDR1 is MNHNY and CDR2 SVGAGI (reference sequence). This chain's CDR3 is CASSSPEPVRGEQFF. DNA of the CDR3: TGTGCCAGCAGTTCTCCAGAGCCTGTTAGGGGTGAGCAGTTCTTC.

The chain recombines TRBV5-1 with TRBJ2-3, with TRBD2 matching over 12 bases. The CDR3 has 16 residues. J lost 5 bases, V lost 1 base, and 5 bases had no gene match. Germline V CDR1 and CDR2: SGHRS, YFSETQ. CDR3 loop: CASSLQTSGGLDTQYF. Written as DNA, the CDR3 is TGCGCCAGCAGCTTGCAGACTAGCGGGGGCCTAGATACGCAGTATTTT.

CDR3 nucleotides: TGTGCCAGCTCACCCCAGACAGGGGATGGAAACACCATATATTTT. Protein: CASSPQTGDGNTIYF. J is TRBJ1-3 and V is TRBV18, with 8 nucleotides matching TRBD1. Germline CDR1 is KGHSH and CDR2 is LQKENI. The CDR3 is 15 amino acids. Trimming at V came to 3 bases and at J to 3 bases, leaving 4 bases not matched to a gene.

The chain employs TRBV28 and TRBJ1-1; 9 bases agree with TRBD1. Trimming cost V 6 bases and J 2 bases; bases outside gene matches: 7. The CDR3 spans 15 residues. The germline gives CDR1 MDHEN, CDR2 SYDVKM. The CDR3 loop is CASRLPGQGNTEAFF. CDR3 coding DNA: TGTGCCAGCAGGCTTCCGGGACAGGGAAACACTGAAGCTTTCTTT. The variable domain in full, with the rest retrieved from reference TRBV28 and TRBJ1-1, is DVKVTQSSRYLVKRTGEKVFLECVQDMDHENMFWYRQDPGLGLRLIYFSYDVKMKEKGDIPEGYSVSREKKERFSLILESASTNQTSMYLCASRLPGQGNTEAFFGQGTRLTVV.

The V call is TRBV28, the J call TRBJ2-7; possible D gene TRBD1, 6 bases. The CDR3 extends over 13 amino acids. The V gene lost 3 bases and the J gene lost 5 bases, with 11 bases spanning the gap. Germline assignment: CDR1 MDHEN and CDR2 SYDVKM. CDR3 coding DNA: TGTGCCAGCAGTTTGGACAGTACAGACGAGCAGTACTTC. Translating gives CASSLDSTDEQYF.

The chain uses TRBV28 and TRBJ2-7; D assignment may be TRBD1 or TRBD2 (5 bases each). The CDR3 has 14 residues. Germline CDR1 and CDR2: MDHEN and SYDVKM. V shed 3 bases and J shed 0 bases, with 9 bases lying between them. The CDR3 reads CASSLLGDSYEQYF. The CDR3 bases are TGTGCCAGCAGTTTGTTGGGGGACTCCTACGAGCAGTACTTC.

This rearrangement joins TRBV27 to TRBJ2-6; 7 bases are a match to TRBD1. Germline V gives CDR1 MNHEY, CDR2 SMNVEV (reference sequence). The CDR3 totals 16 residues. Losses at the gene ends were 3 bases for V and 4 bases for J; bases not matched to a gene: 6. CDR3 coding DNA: TGTGCCAGCAGTTTCCGGACAGGTTGGGGGGCCAACGTCCTGACTTTC. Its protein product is CASSFRTGWGANVLTF. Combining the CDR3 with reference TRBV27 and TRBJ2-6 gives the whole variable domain EAQVTQNPRYLITVTGKKLTVTCSQNMNHEYMSWYRQDPGLGLRQIYYSMNVEVTDKGDVPEGYKVSRKEKRNFPLILESPSPNQTSLYFCASSFRTGWGANVLTFGAGSRLTVL.

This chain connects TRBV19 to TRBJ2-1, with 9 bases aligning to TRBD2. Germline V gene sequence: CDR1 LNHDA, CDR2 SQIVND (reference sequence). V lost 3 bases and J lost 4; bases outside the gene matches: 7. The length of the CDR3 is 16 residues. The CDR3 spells CASSIGGSGGYNEQFF. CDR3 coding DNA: TGTGCCAGTAGTATCGGTGGAAGCGGGGGGTACAATGAGCAGTTCTTC. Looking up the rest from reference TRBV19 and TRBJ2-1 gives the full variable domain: DGGITQSPKYLFRKEGQNVTLSCEQNLNHDAMYWYRQDPGQGLRLIYYSQIVNDFQKGDIAEGYSVSREKKESFPLTVTSAQKNPTAFYLCASSIGGSGGYNEQFFGPGTRLTVL.

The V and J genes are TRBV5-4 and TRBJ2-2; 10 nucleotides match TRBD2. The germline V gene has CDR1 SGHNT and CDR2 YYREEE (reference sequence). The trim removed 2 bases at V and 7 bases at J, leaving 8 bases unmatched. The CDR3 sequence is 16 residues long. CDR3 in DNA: TGTGCCAGCAGCTTCGGTACGAGCGGGAGGGTCGGGGAGCTGTTTTTT. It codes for CASSFGTSGRVGELFF.